This record looks at one TCR beta chain sequence and its context. Antigen: not known. These data originate in a study of CD8+ T cells in alopecia areata. Study results and caveats: Lesional scalp, notably in alopecia totalis/universalis, had clonality above that of normal scalp. Scalp samples also contribute reads from the resident alphabeta T cells found in normal skin.

cDNA serving as the sequencing template came from extracted, reverse transcribed RNA. Sequencing used immunoSEQ multiplex PCR; TCRdb keeps in-frame clones, though not all of them. Among roughly 210,000 clones, roughly two fifths were seen once, and the ten largest hold approximately 2.9%. Treatment noted: oral pan-JAK inhibitor, 5-10 mg twice daily. From alopecia areata patients, lesional scalp punch biopsies and peripheral blood were collected. Germline CDR1 reads MGHRA; CDR2 reads YSYEKL. With 0 bases clipped from V and 3 bases from J, the junction kept 5 bases outside the gene matches. The CDR3 extends over 16 amino acids.

J is TRBJ2-7 and V is TRBV4-1; 10 positions agree with TRBD2. The origin of this receptor is a human donor with alopecia areata. The material was CD4+ T cells sorted from blood, obtained at approximately week 36, from a patient treated with tofacitinib. This CDR3 is CASSQDQTSGFYEQYF. CDR3 DNA sequence: TGCGCCAGCAGCCAAGATCAGACTAGCGGGTTCTACGAGCAGTACTTC.